This is a list of T cell receptor beta chains from one sample in a study of blood T cell repertoires in COVID-19. TCRdb keeps only in-frame clones here, not all; method: immunoSEQ multiplex PCR. The sample gives 250,000 or so clones, over 80% of which show up once; around 2% is in the top ten. Sequencing was done on a sample of peripheral blood. The receptors come from a man younger than 40 who had recovered from COVID-19. Each CDR3 is given with its conserved first and last residue. A D gene is named only where the DNA matches it firmly. For some rows the clone size is stated as once, few or many, or as a class when expanded; others skip it.

.	TRBJ2-2	TRBD2	TRBV2	CASRTSGLNTGELFF	TGTGCCAGCAGAACTAGCGGGTTAAACACCGGGGAGCTGTTTTTT
.	TRBJ2-1	.	TRBV5-1	CASSLQVSSYNEQFF	TGCGCCAGCAGCCTCCAGGTTAGCTCCTACAATGAGCAGTTCTTC
.	TRBJ2-5	.	TRBV6-6	CASSAGAQETQYF	TGTGCCAGCAGTGCGGGGGCCCAAGAGACCCAGTACTTC
.	TRBJ1-2	TRBD1	TRBV6-5	CASSPTGSNYGYTF	TGTGCCAGCAGTCCGACAGGGTCGAACTATGGCTACACCTTC
.	TRBJ2-1	.	TRBV9	CASSPGTYNEQFF	TGTGCCAGCAGCCCCGGGACTTACAATGAGCAGTTCTTC
.	TRBJ2-3	.	TRBV12-3/TRBV12-4	CASSSRAPGTQYF	TGTGCCAGCAGTTCTAGGGCCCCAGGGACGCAGTATTTT
.	TRBJ2-5	.	TRBV5-1	CASRFWGGETQYF	TGCGCCAGCAGGTTCTGGGGGGGCGAGACCCAGTACTTC
.	TRBJ1-5	.	TRBV11-2	CASSLGGGMGQPQHF	TGTGCCAGCAGCTTAGGAGGAGGTATGGGTCAGCCCCAGCATTTT
.	TRBJ2-1	.	TRBV28	CASSWGGDEQFF	TGTGCCAGCAGTTGGGGGGGCGATGAGCAGTTCTTC
.	TRBJ2-3	TRBD2	TRBV19	CASSIRGGTDTQYF	TGTGCCAGTAGTATCCGGGGGGGCACAGATACGCAGTATTTT
once	TRBJ2-5	TRBD2	TRBV28	CASSLSFRRLAGQETQYF	TGTGCCAGCAGTTTATCCTTCAGGAGGCTAGCGGGGCAAGAGACCCAGTACTTC
.	TRBJ2-3	.	TRBV6-5	CASTKNPSGDTQYF	TGTGCCAGCACCAAAAACCCCTCCGGAGATACGCAGTATTTT
.	TRBJ2-2	.	TRBV25-1	CASSEPSRSRLFF	TGTGCCAGCAGTGAGCCCTCGCGGTCACGGCTGTTTTTT
.	TRBJ2-3	TRBD2	TRBV6-6	CASSYSWGGWTDTQYF	TGTGCCAGCAGTTACTCGTGGGGGGGTTGGACAGATACGCAGTATTTT
.	TRBJ1-5	.	TRBV27	CASSATGNDQPQHF	TGTGCCAGCAGTGCGACGGGGAACGATCAGCCCCAGCATTTT
.	TRBJ2-1	.	TRBV19	CASSIGAGASYNEQFF	TGTGCCAGTAGTATAGGGGCAGGGGCGTCCTACAATGAGCAGTTCTTC
.	TRBJ2-7	.	TRBV6-1	CASSEQNSYEQYF	TGTGCCAGCAGTGAACAAAATTCCTACGAGCAGTACTTC
.	TRBJ2-6	.	TRBV19	CASEGSGANVLTF	TGTGCCAGTGAGGGCTCTGGGGCCAACGTCCTGACTTTC
.	TRBJ2-7	.	TRBV10-3	CAISEGLQTSYEQYF	TGTGCCATCAGTGAGGGGCTCCAAACCTCCTACGAGCAGTACTTC
.	TRBJ2-2	.	TRBV4-1	CASSQDRLTAGELFF	TGCGCCAGCAGCCAAGATCGACTTACCGCCGGGGAGCTGTTTTTT
.	TRBJ2-4	.	TRBV19	CASTDGGDKNIQYF	TGTGCCAGTACAGACGGCGGGGATAAAAACATTCAGTACTTC
.	TRBJ2-1	TRBD2	TRBV7-9	CASRQSAGGYNEQFF	TGTGCCAGCAGACAATCAGCGGGGGGTTACAATGAGCAGTTCTTC
once	TRBJ2-5	.	TRBV10-1	CASSDTPQETQYF	TGCGCCAGCAGTGATACACCCCAAGAGACCCAGTACTTC
.	TRBJ1-2	.	TRBV18	CASSQNPGERKDTF	TGTGCCAGCTCACAAAACCCGGGAGAAAGAAAAGACACCTTC
.	TRBJ2-7	.	TRBV7-9	CASSLGSVPYEQYF	TGTGCCAGCAGCTTAGGATCGGTCCCCTACGAGCAGTACTTC